This T cell receptor beta chain was captured in a study of beta chain features in type 1 diabetes. Study at large: Age, gender and cell yields were similar between patients and healthy donors. Across the samples, over 85 million sorted cells were examined in total.

Study-wide results and caveats: Shortening that was moderate but significant affected the TCRB CDR3s of Type 1 diabetes patients in all four CD4+ subsets.

Every donor had blood drawn once into heparin, 100 to 150 mL on average. Every isolated RNA sample was fully reverse transcribed, so sequencing captured expressed TCRB transcripts. Regulatory, naive and central memory T cell samples averaged around 3.6 million reads. Here immunoSEQ multiplex PCR was the method, and the copy in TCRdb shows in-frame clones only, minus some. In the table there are about 52,000 clones, roughly 41% of which are singletons. CDR1 SNHLY and CDR2 FYNNEI come from the germline V gene. The V end lost 8 bases, the J end lost 4 bases, and 14 bases lay between the germline ends. This CDR3 spans 14 amino acids. To note about this clone: What it binds is unknown.

The clonotype was recovered from a man under 40 with type 1 diabetes. The chain uses TRBV2 and TRBJ1-4, with D possibly TRBD1 on 6 matching bases. The sequenced sample consisted of Tregs from blood. In nucleotides, the CDR3 is TGTGCCAGCCTAATAGGGACAATTAATGAAAAACTGTTTTTT. This gives the protein CASLIGTINEKLFF.